Below, 18 T cell receptor beta chains from the same sample are listed, as sequenced in a study of Graves' ophthalmopathy and Graves' hyperthyroidism. RNA transcripts were the template, and TCR beta CDR3 regions were amplified from them. HTBI-primed RT-PCR formed the first round, and a multiplex PCR formed the second. TCRdb analysed the multiplex PCR reads with MiXCR anew, one entry per CDR3 protein. This table has 500,000 to 800,000 distinct CDR3 sequences, over 40% appearing once. The material sequenced was peripheral blood. The receptors shown here come from an adult man with Graves' ophthalmopathy.

The chain recombines TRBV10-3 with TRBJ1-4; 8 nucleotides line up with TRBD1. The CDR3 consists of 14 residues. Germline V gene sequence: CDR1 ENHRY, CDR2 SYGVKD. The trim removed 8 bases at V and 0 bases at J, leaving 2 bases unmatched. In DNA form, the CDR3 reads TGTGCCATCGGACAGGGAACAACTAATGAAAAACTGTTTTTT. Residues: CAIGQGTTNEKLFF.

This clonotype was counted between two and nine times. This rearrangement joins TRBV12-3 or TRBV12-4 to TRBJ1-1; perhaps TRBD1 as D (5 bases). Deletions cut 0 bases from V and 0 bases from J, with 11 bases between. CDR3 length: 16 residues. As DNA, the CDR3 is TGTGCCAGCAGTTTAGCGAGGGGACCGATGAACACTGAAGCTTTCTTT. As protein: CASSLARGPMNTEAFF.

This clonotype was picked up many times. The rearrangement links TRBV7-2 to TRBJ1-5, with D possibly matching TRBD1 (6 bases). Per the germline V gene, CDR1 is SGHTA and CDR2 is FQGNSA. Trimming left V 5 bases short and J 3 bases short, with 17 bases between. This CDR3 spans 16 amino acids. The CDR3 nucleotides are TGTGCCAGCAGCCGCGGGACACAGATCCACAATCAGCCCCAGCATTTT. It specifies CASSRGTQIHNQPQHF.

This clonotype was counted once. Since a much larger clone is just one base distant, this may be a read error. The chain carries TRBV14 and TRBJ2-7; D unresolved. Germline V gene lookup returns CDR1 SGHDN and CDR2 FVKESK. There are 13 residues in the CDR3. The CDR3, as DNA: TGTGCCAGCAGGAACAGAGGCTCCTGCGAGCAGTACTTC. Translating it yields CASRNRGSCEQYF.

This chain links TRBV7-2 with TRBJ2-5; D is possibly TRBD1 (7 bases). CDR1 and CDR2 (germline): SGHTA, FQGNSA. This CDR3 has 14 amino acids. V lost 5 bases to trimming and J lost 9 bases, with 19 bases between them. As DNA, the CDR3 is TGTGCCAGCAGCGAAAGACAGGGCGGAGGGCCCCAGTACTTC. The encoded protein is CASSERQGGGPQYF. The variable domain in full, completed from reference TRBV7-2 and TRBJ2-5, reads GAGVSQSPSNKVTEKGKDVELRCDPISGHTALYWYRQSLGQGLEFLIYFQGNSAPDKSGLPSDRFSAERTGGSVSTLTIQRTQQEDSAVYLCASSERQGGGPQYFGPGTRLLVL.

This rearrangement joins TRBV7-9 to TRBJ1-6; D call uncertain. The CDR3 spans 10 residues. The V end lost 5 bases, the J end lost 13 bases, and 6 bases lay between the germline ends. Germline V gene lookup returns CDR1 SEHNR and CDR2 FQNEAQ (reference sequence). This CDR3 reads CASSPYPLHF. The CDR3 DNA reads TGTGCCAGCAGCCCTTATCCCCTCCACTTT.

This clonotype came up many times. The rearrangement joins TRBV7-9 to TRBJ1-1; possible D gene TRBD1, 5 bases. Between the trimmed V and J ends, which lost 5 bases and 0 bases, there was a span of 10 bases. Germline lookup yields CDR1 SEHNR and CDR2 FQNEAQ (reference sequence). The CDR3 contains 14 residues. Here the CDR3 DNA reads TGTGCCAGCAGCCTCGGGACGATGAACACTGAAGCTTTCTTT. This encodes CASSLGTMNTEAFF.

The sample holds many counts of this clonotype. J is TRBJ1-2 and V is TRBV10-2, with 9 nucleotides matching TRBD1. Germline CDR1 and CDR2: WSHSY and SAAADI. V trimming: 5 bases; J trimming: 8 bases; junction bases outside the gene matches: 6. The CDR3 covers 13 residues. The DNA for the CDR3 is TGCGCCAGCAGTCCGGGACAGGGTTTCGGCTACACCTTC. It yields the protein CASSPGQGFGYTF.

This chain links TRBV10-3 with TRBJ1-1, with D uncertain. CDR3 length equals 14 residues. Deletions cut 10 bases from V and 3 bases from J, with 18 bases between. Germline CDR1 ENHRY, CDR2 SYGVKD. CDR3 bases: TGTGCCAGCAGCCCAGAGGGTTCGTACACTGAAGCTTTCTTT. Translating it yields CASSPEGSYTEAFF.

This clonotype has at least ten counts. This sequence joins TRBV16 and TRBJ1-1; the D is unclear. From germline, CDR1 is KGHSY and CDR2 FQNENV. This CDR3 is 14 amino acids long. Trimming shortened V by 1 base and J by 1 base, and 7 bases separated the two germline ends. The CDR3 sequence is CASSQFGQNTEAFF. The CDR3 nucleotides read TGTGCCAGCAGCCAATTCGGGCAGAACACTGAAGCTTTCTTT.

The sample holds many counts of this clonotype. This sequence joins TRBV10-3 and TRBJ2-7; D possibly matches TRBD1 or TRBD2 (5 bases each). The CDR3 has 13 amino acids. The V and J ends lost 8 bases and 2 bases respectively, with 13 bases between them. The V gene's germline CDR1 is ENHRY and CDR2 SYGVKD. The CDR3 is CAISPGTTYEQYF. The CDR3 DNA is TGTGCCATCTCACCCGGGACCACCTACGAGCAGTACTTC.

The V call is TRBV19, the J call TRBJ1-4; D possibly corresponds to TRBD1 (6 bases). Trimming stripped 7 bases from V and 8 bases from J, with 17 bases between. The CDR3 contains 14 residues. Germline loops: CDR1 LNHDA, CDR2 SQIVND (reference sequence). The CDR3 bases are TGTGCCAGTAAATCGTCCAGGGGAAGGGAAAAACTGTTTTTT. It yields the protein CASKSSRGREKLFF.

At least ten counts were recorded for this clonotype. The chain employs TRBV2 and TRBJ1-2; 7 nucleotides agree with TRBD1. CDR1 is SNHLY and CDR2 is FYNNEI in the germline V gene. CDR3 length: 14 amino acids. V lost 8 bases to trimming and J lost 4 bases; unmatched junction nucleotides: 10. CDR3 in DNA: TGTGCCAGCTGTCTGACAGGGCCTACCTATGGCTACACCTTC. Translation: CASCLTGPTYGYTF. The variable domain in full, completed from reference TRBV2 and TRBJ1-2, reads EPEVTQTPSHQVTQMGQEVILRCVPISNHLYFYWYRQILGQKVEFLVSFYNNEISEKSEIFDDQFSVERPDGSNFTLKIRSTKLEDSAMYFCASCLTGPTYGYTFGSGTRLTVV.

At least ten counts were recorded for this clonotype. A junction boundary mismatches the germline segment, possibly from a read error. This chain connects TRBV7-7 to TRBJ2-5, with D tentatively TRBD1 (6 bases). The length of the CDR3 is 14 residues. Germline assignment: CDR1 SSHAT and CDR2 FNYEAQ (reference sequence). CDR3 in amino acids: CASSSGHGEETQYF. The CDR3 nucleotides are TGTGCTAGCAGCTCGGGACACGGTGAAGAGACCCAGTACTTC.

This clonotype was detected only a few times. This chain connects TRBV6-1 to TRBJ2-7; D call uncertain. The CDR3 totals 13 residues. Germline V gene lookup returns CDR1 MNHNS and CDR2 SASEGT. With 5 bases removed from V and 10 bases from J, the gap between germline ends came to 18 bases. The DNA of the CDR3 is TGTGCCAGCAGTCCAGAGACGATCGGCGGACAGTACTTC. It yields the protein CASSPETIGGQYF.

This clonotype was seen only once. The V call is TRBV10-3, the J call TRBJ1-2, with 7 nucleotides matching TRBD1. The CDR3 totals 13 residues. The junction had 6 bases not matched to a gene; V was cut back by 8 bases and J by 3 bases. The germline gives CDR1 ENHRY, CDR2 SYGVKD. CDR3 region: CAILQGRDYGYTF. CDR3 DNA: TGTGCCATCCTACAGGGGCGCGACTATGGCTACACCTTC.

This clonotype was seen a few times. CDR3 region: CASSQVFYEQYF. CDR3 coding DNA: TGTGCCAGCAGCCAAGTATTCTACGAGCAGTACTTC. This rearrangement joins TRBV14 to TRBJ2-7; D gene ambiguous. This CDR3 contains 12 residues. Germline V gene data show CDR1 as SGHDN and CDR2 as FVKESK. Trimming pared 1 base from V and 3 bases from J, leaving 4 bases between.

This chain connects TRBV13 to TRBJ2-7; D ambiguous. The germline V gene has CDR1 PRHDT and CDR2 FYEKMQ (reference sequence). There are 13 residues in the CDR3. Trimming took off 8 bases at V and 4 bases at J, with 15 bases between the two ends. This CDR3 reads CASSPPNLYEQYF. The CDR3 DNA sequence: TGTGCCAGCTCACCCCCAAACCTTTACGAGCAGTACTTC.